The 18 T cell receptor beta chains reported below all come from one sample, sequenced in a study of read filtering for tumor transcriptome and immune sequencing. This library used roughly 370 ng RNA and molecular barcoded adaptors spanning alpha/delta and beta/gamma chains. TCRdb reprocessed the reads with MiXCR, giving one entry per CDR3 protein. This table holds around 130,000 distinct CDR3 sequences, roughly an eighth found once. Sequenced sample: a population of CD138-negative cells sorted from bone marrow. These receptors all stem from a donor aged 40 or over with multiple myeloma.

The sample holds a few counts of this clonotype. The chain combines TRBV11-3 with TRBJ1-1; D perhaps matches TRBD1 (5 bases). The CDR3 length is 12 residues. The V gene's germline CDR1 is SGHNT and CDR2 YENEEA. Trimming left V 5 bases short and J 6 bases short, with 10 bases between. The CDR3 here is CASSPGRPEAFF. DNA of the CDR3: TGTGCCAGCAGCCCGGGACGGCCTGAAGCTTTCTTT.

This clonotype came up many times. The chain links TRBV20-1 to TRBJ2-1, with 7 positions matching TRBD2. There are 14 residues in the CDR3. The J segment lost 7 bases and the V segment lost 2 bases, leaving 8 bases of the junction unmatched. Germline V gives CDR1 DFQATT, CDR2 SNEGSKA (reference sequence). CDR3 residues: CSARLAARGNEQFF. The CDR3 DNA reads TGCAGTGCTAGACTAGCGGCCCGCGGGAATGAGCAGTTCTTC.

This clonotype was counted at least ten times. The chain joins TRBV6-2 or TRBV6-3 to TRBJ2-3; a possible D gene is TRBD2 (6 bases). The V end lost 6 bases, the J end lost 6 bases, and 19 bases lay between the germline ends. The germline CDR1 and CDR2 sequences are MNHEY and SVGEGT. The CDR3 consists of 15 residues. CDR3 nucleotide sequence: TGTGCCAGCAGCTCAGACTCCCCTGGGAGGGATACGCAGTATTTT. This translates into CASSSDSPGRDTQYF.

The chain is built from TRBV6-5 and TRBJ2-6, with D uncertain. The ends were cut back, 10 bases at V and 2 bases at J, with 15 bases in the middle. CDR1 and CDR2 (germline): MNHEY, SVGAGI. This CDR3 contains 15 residues. The CDR3 reads CATRSSQPGANVLTF. CDR3 coding DNA: TGTGCCACGAGGAGTAGCCAACCTGGGGCCAACGTCCTGACTTTC.

This clonotype was picked up many times. The V and J genes are TRBV20-1 and TRBJ2-5, with 13 bases lining up with TRBD2. V lost 6 bases and J lost 5; bases outside the gene matches: 9. The CDR3 covers 15 residues. The germline V gene encodes CDR1 DFQATT and CDR2 SNEGSKA (reference sequence). DNA for the CDR3: TGCAGTGCAAGACCGAGGACTAGCGGGAGTGAGACCCAGTACTTC. This sequence encodes CSARPRTSGSETQYF.

Turning to this clonotype: One end of the junction does not line up with germline, which may come from a read error. The chain is built from TRBV11-2 and TRBJ2-5; D remains unclear. Germline V gene lookup returns CDR1 SGHAT and CDR2 FQNNGV. The CDR3 is 13 residues long. The CDR3 is CASNRKSQETQYF. In DNA form, the CDR3 reads TGTGCCAGCAACCGGAAATCCCAAGAGACTCAGTACTTC.

Worth noting for this clonotype: It may be a read error: a sequence one base away is much more abundant. The gene calls are TRBV12-5 and TRBJ1-4; D is undetermined. Germline CDR1 and CDR2: LGHNT and FRNRAP. This CDR3 has 12 amino acids. The CDR3 DNA follows: TGTGCTCGTGGTTTCGGAGGGGAAAAACTGTTTTTT. As protein: CARGFGGEKLFF.

The table lists this clonotype with many counts. The chain employs TRBV7-9 and TRBJ2-1, with TRBD2 as a possible D gene (5 bases). Germline CDR1 is SEHNR and CDR2 is FQNEAQ (reference sequence). The length of the CDR3 is 19 residues. V gave up 6 bases and J gave up 9 bases, with 33 bases separating them. The CDR3 reads CASSPRLGKDSKRLGEQFF. The CDR3, as DNA: TGTGCCAGCAGTCCGAGGTTGGGTAAGGACTCGAAGCGGTTGGGTGAGCAGTTCTTC.

This clonotype was found many times. This chain links TRBV12-5 with TRBJ1-5; the match to TRBD1 covers 7 bases. This CDR3 is 18 amino acids long. Trimming cost V 6 bases and J 0 bases; bases outside gene matches: 14. Germline CDR1 is LGHNT and CDR2 is FRNRAP. The CDR3 DNA reads as TGTGCTAGTGGCCCCACAGGGGAAGATGGTTATAGCAATCAGCCCCAGCATTTT. Residues: CASGPTGEDGYSNQPQHF.

Details on this clonotype: This could be a read error, since a much larger clone is one nucleotide away. The chain carries TRBV12-3 or TRBV12-4 and TRBJ1-1; D gene ambiguous. This CDR3 has 12 amino acids. CDR3 sequence (DNA): TGTGCCAGCAGTTTGGTAAACACTGATGCTTTCTTT. It translates to CASSLVNTDAFF.

This clonotype was detected many times. The chain joins TRBV7-2 to TRBJ2-5; D possibly uses TRBD1 or TRBD2 (5 bases each). The germline V gene has CDR1 SGHTA and CDR2 FQGNSA. This CDR3 has 16 residues. V was trimmed by 5 bases and J by 5 bases, leaving 21 bases between them. The CDR3 DNA sequence: TGTGCCAGCAGCCTCAACCGTGGGGGACCGGCGGAGACCCAGTACTTC. This gives the protein CASSLNRGGPAETQYF.

This clonotype appeared many times. This chain links TRBV27 with TRBJ2-2; TRBD1 aligns across 10 bases. CDR1 is MNHEY, CDR2 SMNVEV, per germline (reference sequence). The ends lost 3 bases at V and 6 bases at J; junction bases unmatched: 4. The CDR3 consists of 15 residues. CDR3 sequence (DNA): TGTGCCAGCAGTTTTCTCGGGACAGGGGCCGGGGAGCTGTTTTTT. Residues: CASSFLGTGAGELFF.

This clonotype showed up many times. The chain joins TRBV29-1 to TRBJ2-5; 8 bases are shared with TRBD2. The V gene's germline CDR1 is SQVTM and CDR2 ANQGSEA. The V gene end was trimmed by 5 bases and the J gene end by 5 bases; junction bases not matched to a gene: 7. The length of the CDR3 is 13 residues. CDR3 coding DNA: TGCAGCGTTTCACGACTAGCGAGGGAGACCCAGTACTTC. It encodes CSVSRLARETQYF.

This clonotype was observed many times. The rearrangement uses TRBV12-3 or TRBV12-4 and TRBJ1-6, with 7 positions matching TRBD1. J lost 8 bases, V lost 4 bases, and 8 bases had no gene match. This CDR3 has 15 amino acids. CDR3 sequence (DNA): TGTGCCAGCAGTTCCCTTACAGGGGACGATTCACCCCTCCACTTT. It specifies CASSSLTGDDSPLHF.

V gene TRBV5-6 combines with J gene TRBJ2-2; the D is unclear. This CDR3 is built from 14 residues. CDR1 and CDR2 from the germline V gene are SGHDT and YYEEEE. V dropped 0 bases and J dropped 5 bases, with 8 bases sitting between them. The chain's CDR3 is CASSLAGLTGELFF. CDR3 nucleotide sequence: TGTGCCAGCAGCTTGGCAGGTTTGACCGGGGAGCTGTTTTTT.

This clonotype was picked up many times. The chain recombines TRBV10-2 with TRBJ2-1; D call uncertain. V lost 7 bases, J lost 5 bases, and 6 bases lay in between. Germline CDR1 WSHSY, CDR2 SAAADI. The CDR3 length is 11 residues. The CDR3 DNA reads TGCGCCAGCAACGGAGACAATGAGCAGTTCTTC. Amino acid sequence: CASNGDNEQFF.

In its sample, this clonotype was seen many times. The rearrangement uses TRBV28 and TRBJ2-7; 7 nucleotides agree with TRBD1. From germline, CDR1 is MDHEN and CDR2 SYDVKM. The length of the CDR3 is 12 residues. The ends lost 6 bases at V and 3 bases at J; junction bases unmatched: 2. The CDR3 DNA follows: TGTGCCAGCAGCCGACAGGGCTACGAGCAGTACTTC. As protein: CASSRQGYEQYF.

The chain joins TRBV4-3 to TRBJ2-5, with unresolved D. The CDR3 consists of 16 residues. Germline V gene sequence: CDR1 LGHNA, CDR2 YSLEER. Trimming stripped 0 bases from V and 6 bases from J, with 17 bases between. DNA for the CDR3: TGCGCCAGCAGCCAAGACGGAGATAACCCGTGGAAGACCCAGTACTTC. Translated: CASSQDGDNPWKTQYF.